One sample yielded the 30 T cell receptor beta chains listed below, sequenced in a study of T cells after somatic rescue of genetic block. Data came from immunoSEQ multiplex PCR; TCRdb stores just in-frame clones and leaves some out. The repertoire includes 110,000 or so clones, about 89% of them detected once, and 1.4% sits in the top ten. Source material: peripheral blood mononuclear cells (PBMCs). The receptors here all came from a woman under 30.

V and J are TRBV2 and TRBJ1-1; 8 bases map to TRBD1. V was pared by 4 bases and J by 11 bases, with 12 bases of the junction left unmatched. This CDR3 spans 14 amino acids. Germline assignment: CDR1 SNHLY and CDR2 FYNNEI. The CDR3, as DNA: TGTGCCAGCAGTGCGTCCGGACAGGGAGTGTCGGCTTTCTTT. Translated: CASSASGQGVSAFF.

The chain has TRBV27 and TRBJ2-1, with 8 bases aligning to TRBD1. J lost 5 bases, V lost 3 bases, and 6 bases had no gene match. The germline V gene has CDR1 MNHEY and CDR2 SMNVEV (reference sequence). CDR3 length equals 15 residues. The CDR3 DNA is TGTGCCAGCAGTTTGACAGGGGCGTATAACAATGAGCAGTTCTTC. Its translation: CASSLTGAYNNEQFF.

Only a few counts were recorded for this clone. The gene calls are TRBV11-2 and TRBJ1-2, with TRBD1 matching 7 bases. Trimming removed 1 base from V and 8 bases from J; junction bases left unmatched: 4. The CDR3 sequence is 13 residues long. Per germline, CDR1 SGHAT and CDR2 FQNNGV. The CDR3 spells CASSLGAGGGYTF. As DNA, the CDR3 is TGTGCCAGCAGCTTAGGGGCAGGGGGAGGCTACACCTTC.

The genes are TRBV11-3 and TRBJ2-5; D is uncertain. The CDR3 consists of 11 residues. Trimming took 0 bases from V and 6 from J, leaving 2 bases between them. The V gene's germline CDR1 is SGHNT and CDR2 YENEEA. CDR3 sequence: CASSLEQTQYF. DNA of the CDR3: TGTGCCAGCAGCTTAGAGCAGACCCAGTACTTC.

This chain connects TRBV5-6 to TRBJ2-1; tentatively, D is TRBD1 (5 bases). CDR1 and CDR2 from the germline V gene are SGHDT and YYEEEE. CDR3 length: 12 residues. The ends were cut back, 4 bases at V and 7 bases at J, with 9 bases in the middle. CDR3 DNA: TGTGCCAGCAGCCCTGGGGCGAATGAGCAGTTCTTC. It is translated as CASSPGANEQFF.

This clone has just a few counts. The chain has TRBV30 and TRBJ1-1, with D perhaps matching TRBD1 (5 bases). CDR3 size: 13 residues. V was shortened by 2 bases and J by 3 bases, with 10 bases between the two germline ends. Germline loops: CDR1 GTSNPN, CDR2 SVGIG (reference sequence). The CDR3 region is CAWSTGTHTEAFF. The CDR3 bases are TGTGCCTGGAGTACCGGGACCCACACTGAAGCTTTCTTT.

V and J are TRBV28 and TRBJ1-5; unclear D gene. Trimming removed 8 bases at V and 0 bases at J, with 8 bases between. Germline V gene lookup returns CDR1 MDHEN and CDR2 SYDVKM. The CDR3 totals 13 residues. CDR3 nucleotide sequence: TGTGCCAGCGCCTCTAGTAGCAATCAGCCCCAGCATTTT. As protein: CASASSSNQPQHF.

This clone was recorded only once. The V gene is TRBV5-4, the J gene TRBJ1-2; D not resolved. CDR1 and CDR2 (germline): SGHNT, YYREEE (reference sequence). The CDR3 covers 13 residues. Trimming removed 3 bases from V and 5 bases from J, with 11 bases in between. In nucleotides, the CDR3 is TGTGCCAGCAGCTCACCCAGAATTTATGGCTACACCTTC. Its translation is CASSSPRIYGYTF.

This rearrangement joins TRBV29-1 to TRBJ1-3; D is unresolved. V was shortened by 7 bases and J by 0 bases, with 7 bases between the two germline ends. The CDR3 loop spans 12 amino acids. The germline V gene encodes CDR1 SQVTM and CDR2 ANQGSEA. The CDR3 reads CSAGDSGNTIYF. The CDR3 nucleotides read TGCAGCGCCGGCGACTCTGGAAACACCATATATTTT. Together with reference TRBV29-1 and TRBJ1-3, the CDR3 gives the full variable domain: SAVISQKPSRDICQRGTSLTIQCQVDSQVTMMFWYRQQPGQSLTLIATANQGSEATYESGFVIDKFPISRPNLTFSTLTVSNMSPEDSSIYLCSAGDSGNTIYFGEGSWLTVV.

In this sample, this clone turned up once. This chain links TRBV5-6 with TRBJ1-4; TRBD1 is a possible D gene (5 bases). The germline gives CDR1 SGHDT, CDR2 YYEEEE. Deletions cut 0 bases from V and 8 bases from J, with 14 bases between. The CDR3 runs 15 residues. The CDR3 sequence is CASSLADGAREKLFF. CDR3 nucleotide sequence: TGTGCCAGCAGCTTGGCCGATGGGGCGAGGGAAAAACTGTTTTTT. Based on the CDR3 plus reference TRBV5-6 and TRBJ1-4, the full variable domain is DAGVTQSPTHLIKTRGQQVTLRCSPKSGHDTVSWYQQALGQGPQFIFQYYEEEERQRGNFPDRFSGHQFPNYSSELNVNALLLGDSALYLCASSLADGAREKLFFGSGTQLSVL.

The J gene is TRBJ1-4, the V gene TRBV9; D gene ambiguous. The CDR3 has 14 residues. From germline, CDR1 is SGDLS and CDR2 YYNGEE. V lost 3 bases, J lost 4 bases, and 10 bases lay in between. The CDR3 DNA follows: TGTGCCAGCAGCGAAGGAGTGTTTAATGAAAAACTGTTTTTT. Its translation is CASSEGVFNEKLFF.

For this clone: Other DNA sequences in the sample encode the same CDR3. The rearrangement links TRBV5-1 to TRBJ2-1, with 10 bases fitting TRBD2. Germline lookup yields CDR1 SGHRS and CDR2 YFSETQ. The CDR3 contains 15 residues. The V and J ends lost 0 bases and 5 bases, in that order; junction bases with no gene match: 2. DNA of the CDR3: TGCGCCAGCAGCTTGGCTAGCGGGGGAAACAATGAGCAGTTCTTC. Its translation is CASSLASGGNNEQFF.

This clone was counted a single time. In nucleotides, the CDR3 is TGCGCCAGCAGCCAAGAAATGGGGAGCTCCTACGAGCAGTACTTC. Its translation: CASSQEMGSSYEQYF. The chain uses TRBV4-3 and TRBJ2-7, with D perhaps TRBD2 (5 bases). The V end was cut by 0 bases, the J end by 0 bases, with 9 bases between. CDR3 length equals 15 residues. The germline CDR1 and CDR2 sequences are LGHNA and YSLEER.

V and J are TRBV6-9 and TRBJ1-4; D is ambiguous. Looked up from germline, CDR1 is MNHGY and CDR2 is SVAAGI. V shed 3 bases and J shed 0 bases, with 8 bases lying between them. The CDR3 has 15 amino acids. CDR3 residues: CASSYRHPTNEKLFF. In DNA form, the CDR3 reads TGTGCCAGCAGTTACCGACACCCAACTAATGAAAAACTGTTTTTT.

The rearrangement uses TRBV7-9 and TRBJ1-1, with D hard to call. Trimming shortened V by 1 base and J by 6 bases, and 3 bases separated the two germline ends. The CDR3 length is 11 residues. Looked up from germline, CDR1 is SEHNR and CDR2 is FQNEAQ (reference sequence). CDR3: CASSLGSEAFF. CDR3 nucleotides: TGTGCCAGCAGCTTAGGTTCTGAAGCTTTCTTT.

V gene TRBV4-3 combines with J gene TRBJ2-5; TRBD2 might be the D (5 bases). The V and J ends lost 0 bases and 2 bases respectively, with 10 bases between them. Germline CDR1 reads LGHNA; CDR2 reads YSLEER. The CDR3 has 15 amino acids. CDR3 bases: TGCGCCAGCAGCCAAGATCCCACGGGGCAAGAGACCCAGTACTTC. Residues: CASSQDPTGQETQYF.

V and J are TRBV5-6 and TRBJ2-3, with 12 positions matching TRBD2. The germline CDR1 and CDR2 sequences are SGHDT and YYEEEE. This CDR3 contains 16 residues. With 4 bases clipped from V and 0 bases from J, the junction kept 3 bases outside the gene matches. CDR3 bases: TGTGCCAGCAGCAGACTAGCGGGGGAAAGCACAGATACGCAGTATTTT. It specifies CASSRLAGESTDTQYF.

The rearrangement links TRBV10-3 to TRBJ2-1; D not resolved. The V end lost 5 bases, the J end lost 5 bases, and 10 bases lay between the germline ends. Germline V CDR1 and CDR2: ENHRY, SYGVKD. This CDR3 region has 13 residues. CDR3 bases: TGTGCCATCAGTCCTAAGGAGAACAATGAGCAGTTCTTC. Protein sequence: CAISPKENNEQFF.

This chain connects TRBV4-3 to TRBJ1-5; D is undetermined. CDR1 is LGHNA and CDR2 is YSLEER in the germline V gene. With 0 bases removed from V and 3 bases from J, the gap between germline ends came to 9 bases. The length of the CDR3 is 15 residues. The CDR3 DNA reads TGCGCCAGCAGCCAAGAGTTCGGGTCCAATCAGCCCCAGCATTTT. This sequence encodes CASSQEFGSNQPQHF.

CDR3 coding DNA: TGCGCCAGCAGCCAAGATTTACTACAGGAACCCTCTGGAAACACCATATATTTT. Protein: CASSQDLLQEPSGNTIYF. The chain is built from TRBV4-1 and TRBJ1-3; TRBD1 might be the D (5 bases). CDR3 size: 18 residues. Germline CDR1 reads MGHRA; CDR2 reads YSYEKL. V lost 0 bases and J lost 0, with 15 bases in between.

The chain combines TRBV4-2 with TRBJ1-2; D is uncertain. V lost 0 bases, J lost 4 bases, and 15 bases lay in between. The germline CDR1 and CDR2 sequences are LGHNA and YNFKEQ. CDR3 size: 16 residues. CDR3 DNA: TGTGCCAGCAGCCAAGAAAAGTCCAACTCGGCCTATGGCTACACCTTC. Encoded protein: CASSQEKSNSAYGYTF.

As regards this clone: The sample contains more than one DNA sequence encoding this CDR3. The CDR3 region has the DNA TGTGCCTGGAGTAGTTCCGGGTACGAGCAGTACTTC. This gives the protein CAWSSSGYEQYF. The gene calls are TRBV30 and TRBJ2-7; D call uncertain. The CDR3 runs 12 residues. In germline, CDR1 is GTSNPN, CDR2 SVGIG (reference sequence). V gave up 2 bases and J gave up 4 bases, with 9 bases separating them.

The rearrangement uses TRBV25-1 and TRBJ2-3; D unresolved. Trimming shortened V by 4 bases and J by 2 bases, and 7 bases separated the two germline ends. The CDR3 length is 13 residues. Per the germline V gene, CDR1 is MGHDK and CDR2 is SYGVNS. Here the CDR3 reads CASSVDFTDTQYF. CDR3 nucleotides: TGTGCCAGCAGTGTCGACTTCACAGATACGCAGTATTTT.

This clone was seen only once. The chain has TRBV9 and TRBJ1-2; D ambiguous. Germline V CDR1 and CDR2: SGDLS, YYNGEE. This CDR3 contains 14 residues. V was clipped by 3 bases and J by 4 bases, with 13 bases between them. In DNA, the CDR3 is TGTGCCAGCAGCGAGGGCGGAGGAGGCTATGGCTACACCTTC. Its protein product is CASSEGGGGYGYTF.

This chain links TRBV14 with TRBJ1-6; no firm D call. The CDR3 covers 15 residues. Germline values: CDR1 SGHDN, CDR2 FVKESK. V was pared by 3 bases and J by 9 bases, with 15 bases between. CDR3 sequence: CASSQTMGSGSPLHF. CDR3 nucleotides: TGTGCCAGCAGCCAGACTATGGGATCTGGTTCACCCCTCCACTTT.

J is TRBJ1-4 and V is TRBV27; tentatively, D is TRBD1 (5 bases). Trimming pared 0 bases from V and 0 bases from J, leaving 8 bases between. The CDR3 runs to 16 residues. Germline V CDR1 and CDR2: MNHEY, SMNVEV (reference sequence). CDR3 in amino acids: CASSLSPTATNEKLFF. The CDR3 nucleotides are TGTGCCAGCAGTTTATCCCCGACAGCAACTAATGAAAAACTGTTTTTT.

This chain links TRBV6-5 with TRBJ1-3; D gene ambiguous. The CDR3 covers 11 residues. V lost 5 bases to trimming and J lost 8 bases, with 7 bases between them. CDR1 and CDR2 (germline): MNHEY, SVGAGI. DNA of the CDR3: TGTGCCAGCAGTGCCAGAGACACCATATATTTT. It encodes CASSARDTIYF.

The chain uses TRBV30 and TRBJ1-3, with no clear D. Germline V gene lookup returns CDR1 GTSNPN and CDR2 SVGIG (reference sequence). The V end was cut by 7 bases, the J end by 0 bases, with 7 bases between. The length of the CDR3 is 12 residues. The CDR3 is CASTTSGNTIYF. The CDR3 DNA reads TGTGCCTCTACGACCTCTGGAAACACCATATATTTT.

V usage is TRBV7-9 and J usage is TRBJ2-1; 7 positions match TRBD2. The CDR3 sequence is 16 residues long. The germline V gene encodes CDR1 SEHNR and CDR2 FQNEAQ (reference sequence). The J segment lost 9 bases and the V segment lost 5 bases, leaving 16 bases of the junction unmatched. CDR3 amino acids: CASSPGRGRRWSEQFF. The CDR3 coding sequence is TGTGCCAGCAGCCCTGGGAGGGGAAGGAGGTGGAGTGAGCAGTTCTTC.

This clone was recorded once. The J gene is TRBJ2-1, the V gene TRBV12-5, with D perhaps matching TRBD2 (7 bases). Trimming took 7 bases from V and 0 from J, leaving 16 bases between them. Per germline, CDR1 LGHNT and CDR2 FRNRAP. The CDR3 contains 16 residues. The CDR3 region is CASATAGARSYNEQFF. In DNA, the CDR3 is TGTGCTAGTGCTACGGCGGGGGCCCGCTCCTACAATGAGCAGTTCTTC.